These 19 T cell receptor beta chains originate from one sample sequenced in a study of cytomegalovirus exposure and HLA in healthy donors. 13 Jbeta primers and 60 Vbeta primers were used for the PCR. Data came from immunoSEQ multiplex PCR; TCRdb stores just in-frame clones and leaves some out. The table lists about 140,000 clones, 80% of them singletons, with about 15% in the top ten. Sequenced sample: PBMCs. Receptors originate from a woman aged 40 to 49 in good health and CMV-seronegative.

The sample holds a few counts of this clone. V gene TRBV27 combines with J gene TRBJ2-7, with TRBD2 matching over 11 bases. With 5 bases clipped from V and 2 bases from J, the junction kept 5 bases outside the gene matches. The CDR3 totals 15 residues. Germline assignment: CDR1 MNHEY and CDR2 SMNVEV (reference sequence). The CDR3 nucleotides read TGTGCCAGCAGTGAGGGACTAGCGGTTCCCTACGAGCAGTACTTC. Its translation is CASSEGLAVPYEQYF.

This clone appeared once. The V call is TRBV9, the J call TRBJ1-2, with TRBD1 identical over 7 bases. Germline CDR1 reads SGDLS; CDR2 reads YYNGEE. V gave up 3 bases and J gave up 4 bases; unmatched junction bases: 0. The CDR3 loop spans 12 amino acids. This CDR3 is CASSGDSYGYTF. The CDR3, as DNA: TGTGCCAGCAGCGGGGACAGCTATGGCTACACCTTC.

This clone was detected only a few times. This chain uses TRBV6-1 with TRBJ1-1; no clear D gene. Germline V gene sequence: CDR1 MNHNS, CDR2 SASEGT. V lost 0 bases and J lost 2, with 13 bases in between. The CDR3 extends over 16 amino acids. CDR3 DNA sequence: TGTGCCAGCAGTGAAGCCGAGGGCAGAGGTAACACTGAAGCTTTCTTT. Its translation is CASSEAEGRGNTEAFF.

This chain uses TRBV11-2 with TRBJ1-5, with D hard to call. Germline values: CDR1 SGHAT, CDR2 FQNNGV. The CDR3 runs to 16 residues. Trimming removed 1 base from V and 1 base from J, with 11 bases in between. The CDR3 sequence: CASSLVGGRSNQPQHF. DNA of the CDR3: TGTGCCAGCAGCTTAGTGGGAGGGAGGAGCAATCAGCCCCAGCATTTT. The full variable domain, completed using reference TRBV11-2 and TRBJ1-5, is EAGVAQSPRYKIIEKRQSVAFWCNPISGHATLYWYQQILGQGPKLLIQFQNNGVVDDSQLPKDRFSAERLKGVDSTLKIQPAKLEDSAVYLCASSLVGGRSNQPQHFGDGTRLSIL.

This clone is a singleton in its sample. The CDR3 sequence: CASSKDQGQPPGELFF. As DNA, the CDR3 is TGTGCCAGCAGCAAAGATCAAGGACAGCCACCCGGGGAGCTGTTTTTT. The V gene is TRBV21-1, the J gene TRBJ2-2; the listed D gene, TRBD1, was not tested against the DNA. TRBV21-1 is given as a pseudogene. The CDR3 contains 16 residues.

The chain combines TRBV7-9 with TRBJ2-5; 9 nucleotides align to TRBD1. Germline assignment: CDR1 SEHNR and CDR2 FQNEAQ (reference sequence). This CDR3 is built from 15 residues. V was clipped by 5 bases and J by 5 bases; unmatched bases: 9. CDR3 nucleotides: TGTGCCAGCAGCCAAACAGGGGGCGCAAGGGAGACCCAGTACTTC. Residues: CASSQTGGARETQYF.

The chain combines TRBV5-4 with TRBJ1-3; the D gene is possibly TRBD1 (6 bases). Germline lookup yields CDR1 SGHNT and CDR2 YYREEE (reference sequence). Trimming shortened V by 4 bases and J by 1 base, and 18 bases separated the two germline ends. The CDR3 contains 17 residues. The CDR3 is CASSAGAGAGSGNTIYF. DNA of the CDR3: TGTGCCAGCAGCGCCGGGGCGGGGGCTGGGTCTGGAAACACCATATATTTT.

The chain recombines TRBV2 with TRBJ2-3; the match to TRBD2 covers 9 bases. The CDR3 is made up of 19 amino acids. Losses at the gene ends were 10 bases for V and 3 bases for J; bases not matched to a gene: 23. Germline V gene data show CDR1 as SNHLY and CDR2 as FYNNEI. The CDR3: CATTTVPFMAGGQTDTQYF. CDR3 DNA sequence: TGTGCCACCACGACAGTTCCGTTTATGGCGGGAGGGCAGACAGATACGCAGTATTTT.

This chain links TRBV5-1 with TRBJ1-2; a possible D gene is TRBD1 (6 bases). V was cut by 0 bases and J by 1 base, with 16 bases left in between. This CDR3 comprises 17 residues. Germline-derived CDR1 and CDR2 are SGHRS and YFSETQ. The CDR3 nucleotides are TGCGCCAGCAGCTTGGGGGCCGGGACATTAAATAACTATGGCTACACCTTC. It yields the protein CASSLGAGTLNNYGYTF.

This chain links TRBV19 with TRBJ1-5, with D tentatively TRBD1 (6 bases). Germline CDR1 LNHDA, CDR2 SQIVND (reference sequence). This CDR3 is 15 amino acids long. Trimming left V 3 bases short and J 7 bases short, with 16 bases between. The CDR3 reads CASSIILDSRQPQHF. Here the CDR3 DNA reads TGTGCCAGTAGTATCATCCTGGACAGTAGACAGCCCCAGCATTTT.

This clone was detected only once. The CDR3 DNA reads as TGTGCCAGCAGCCTTCTACTAGCGACCGGGGAGCTGTTTTTT. It is translated as CASSLLLATGELFF. The chain joins TRBV27 to TRBJ2-2; 7 bases are a match to TRBD2. Trimming removed 6 bases from V and 5 bases from J; junction bases left unmatched: 6. Germline loops: CDR1 MNHEY, CDR2 SMNVEV (reference sequence). There are 14 residues in the CDR3.

The genes are TRBV9 and TRBJ1-2; 12 bases line up with TRBD1. J lost 0 bases, V lost 0 bases, and 6 bases had no gene match. This CDR3 has 18 amino acids. In germline, CDR1 is SGDLS, CDR2 YYNGEE. CDR3: CASSVGGTGGKSNYGYTF. In DNA form, the CDR3 reads TGTGCCAGCAGCGTAGGAGGGACAGGGGGCAAATCTAACTATGGCTACACCTTC.

The J gene is TRBJ1-3, the V gene TRBV5-5; possible D gene TRBD1, 6 bases. Germline values: CDR1 SGHKS, CDR2 YYEKEE (reference sequence). This CDR3 has 15 amino acids. Trimming cost V 4 bases and J 2 bases, with 13 bases left between them. The CDR3 DNA reads TGTGCCAGCAGCAACCTACAGGGAGCTGGAAACACCATATATTTT. Translating it yields CASSNLQGAGNTIYF.

The rearrangement links TRBV5-1 to TRBJ1-6, with D perhaps TRBD1 (6 bases). Per germline, CDR1 SGHRS and CDR2 YFSETQ. The CDR3 runs to 15 residues. V shed 0 bases and J shed 7 bases, with 11 bases lying between them. In DNA, the CDR3 is TGCGCCAGCAGCTTGGGGGGGAGGGGGAATTCACCCCTCCACTTT. This encodes CASSLGGRGNSPLHF.

This clone was found a few times. This chain links TRBV2 with TRBJ1-5; possible D gene TRBD1, 5 bases. In germline, CDR1 is SNHLY, CDR2 FYNNEI. V lost 5 bases to trimming and J lost 6 bases, with 14 bases between them. The CDR3 totals 14 residues. The CDR3 here is CASSPLDSTQPQHF. In nucleotides, the CDR3 is TGTGCCAGCAGTCCTCTCGACAGTACTCAGCCCCAGCATTTT. The entire variable domain, with the rest obtained from reference TRBV2 and TRBJ1-5, is as follows: EPEVTQTPSHQVTQMGQEVILRCVPISNHLYFYWYRQILGQKVEFLVSFYNNEISEKSEIFDDQFSVERPDGSNFTLKIRSTKLEDSAMYFCASSPLDSTQPQHFGDGTRLSIL.

V and J are TRBV28 and TRBJ2-1; D may be TRBD1 (7 bases). The germline V gene has CDR1 MDHEN and CDR2 SYDVKM. Trimming took 5 bases from V and 9 from J, leaving 11 bases between them. This CDR3 is built from 12 residues. CDR3 amino acids: CASSDQGGEQFF. In DNA form, the CDR3 reads TGTGCCAGCAGTGATCAGGGGGGTGAGCAGTTCTTC.

The chain uses TRBV28 and TRBJ2-7, with D hard to call. The CDR3 contains 11 residues. The germline CDR1 and CDR2 sequences are MDHEN and SYDVKM. V dropped 6 bases and J dropped 9 bases, with 12 bases sitting between them. Here the CDR3 reads CASSSLLGQYF. Here the CDR3 DNA reads TGTGCCAGCAGCTCCCTCCTCGGGCAGTACTTC. Complete variable domain (other parts from reference TRBV28 and TRBJ2-7): DVKVTQSSRYLVKRTGEKVFLECVQDMDHENMFWYRQDPGLGLRLIYFSYDVKMKEKGDIPEGYSVSREKKERFSLILESASTNQTSMYLCASSSLLGQYFGPGTRLTVT.

V usage is TRBV2 and J usage is TRBJ2-2; TRBD2 matches at 11 bases. Germline CDR1 SNHLY, CDR2 FYNNEI. There are 17 residues in the CDR3. J was trimmed by 0 bases and V by 4 bases; bases with no gene match: 4. DNA of the CDR3: TGTGCCAGCAGTGGGACTAGCGGGCGAACGAACACCGGGGAGCTGTTTTTT. It encodes CASSGTSGRTNTGELFF. Full variable domain (missing parts from reference TRBV2 and TRBJ2-2): EPEVTQTPSHQVTQMGQEVILRCVPISNHLYFYWYRQILGQKVEFLVSFYNNEISEKSEIFDDQFSVERPDGSNFTLKIRSTKLEDSAMYFCASSGTSGRTNTGELFFGEGSRLTVL.

V is TRBV5-1 and J is TRBJ1-1; D might be TRBD1 (5 bases). Germline assignment: CDR1 SGHRS and CDR2 YFSETQ. Trimming cost V 10 bases and J 3 bases, with 22 bases left between them. CDR3 size: 15 residues. As DNA, the CDR3 is TGCGCCCCGTCCCTAGGGCTGGAGGGGTACACTGAAGCTTTCTTT. Protein sequence: CAPSLGLEGYTEAFF.